This TCR beta chain was found in a study of T cells in localized non-small cell lung cancer. General study points: There was higher T cell clonality in uninvolved adjacent lung than in tumor, and it was highest there. Appearance in adjacent lung was seen for a median roughly 56 of the top 100 tumor clones.

Assay: immunoSEQ multiplex PCR; the TCRdb copy retains only in-frame clones and omits some. The sample lists approximately 1,500 clones; around 20% were seen once. Germline loops: CDR1 KGHSH, CDR2 LQKENI. This CDR3 comprises 16 residues. V was clipped by 2 bases and J by 5 bases, with 19 bases between them. Of note for this clone: Its antigen is not known.

Adjacent lung, free of atypia, was sampled at least 2 cm from the tumor margin. The sample consisted of normal lung tissue next to the tumor, taken before any cancer treatment. The receptor was derived from a man aged 35 to 69 with stage III lung adenocarcinoma. This chain links TRBV18 with TRBJ2-7; D perhaps matches TRBD2 (6 bases). The CDR3 region has the DNA TGTGCCAGCTCACCATCACGACGTGCGGGGAAGGACGAGCAGTACTTC. Protein product: CASSPSRRAGKDEQYF. The full variable domain, in which reference TRBV18 and TRBJ2-7 provide the parts outside the CDR3, is NAGVMQNPRHLVRRRGQEARLRCSPMKGHSHVYWYRQLPEEGLKFMVYLQKENIIDESGMPKERFSAEFPKEGPSILRIQQVVRGDSAAYFCASSPSRRAGKDEQYFGPGTRLTVT.